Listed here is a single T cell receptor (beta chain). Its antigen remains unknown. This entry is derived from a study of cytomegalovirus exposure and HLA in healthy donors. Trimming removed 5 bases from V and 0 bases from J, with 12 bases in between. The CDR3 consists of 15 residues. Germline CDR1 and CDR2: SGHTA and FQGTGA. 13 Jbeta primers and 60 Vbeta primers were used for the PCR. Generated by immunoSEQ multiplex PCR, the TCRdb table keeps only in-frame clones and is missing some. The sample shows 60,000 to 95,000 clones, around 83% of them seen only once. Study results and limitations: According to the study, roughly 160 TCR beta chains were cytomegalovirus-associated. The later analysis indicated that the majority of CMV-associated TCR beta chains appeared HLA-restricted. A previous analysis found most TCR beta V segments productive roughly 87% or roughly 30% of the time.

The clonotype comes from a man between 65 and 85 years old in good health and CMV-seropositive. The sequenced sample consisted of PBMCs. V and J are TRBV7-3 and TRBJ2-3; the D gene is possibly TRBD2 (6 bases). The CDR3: CASSPAGPSTDTQYF. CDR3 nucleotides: TGTGCCAGCAGCCCAGCGGGTCCTAGCACAGATACGCAGTATTTT.